What follows describes a single TCR beta chain. What it binds is unknown. The germline V gene has CDR1 SGDLS and CDR2 YYNGEE. This CDR3 region has 16 residues. Deletions cut 0 bases from V and 4 bases from J, with 16 bases between. This sample was included in a study of CD8+CD57+ T cells in acquired aplastic anemia. TCR beta VDJ combinations and CDR3 sequences were profiled from genomic DNA. TCRdb processed the reads anew with MiXCR; each CDR3 protein has one entry. The repertoire holds under 350,000 distinct CDR3 sequences, with 45% to 70% as singletons. The study, taken as a whole, reports: A significant difference in CD8+ Simpson's diversity between patients and controls was not found. Patients and controls shared 25 to 35 CD8+ CDR3 sequences, highly expressed in patients.

The receptor was derived from a human donor with severe aplastic anemia or a healthy control (not recorded which). The source material was sorted CD4+, CD8+, or CD8+CD57+ T cells (not recorded which) from PBMCs. V is TRBV9 and J is TRBJ2-5; D is tentatively TRBD1 or TRBD2 (5 bases each). CDR3 loop: CASSVGGTDLRETQYF. The CDR3 DNA reads TGTGCCAGCAGCGTAGGGGGGACGGACCTCAGAGAGACCCAGTACTTC.